This T cell receptor (beta chain) was captured by sequencing in a study of T cell responses to AZD1222 COVID-19 vaccine. After removal of 5 bases from V and 3 bases from J, the junction contained 1 base not matched to a gene. Germline assignment: CDR1 SEHNR and CDR2 FQNEAQ (reference sequence). CDR3 length equals 14 residues. The protocol was immunoSEQ multiplex PCR, while the TCRdb copy is restricted to in-frame clones and leaves out a portion. The sample includes just under 150,000 clones, roughly 90% of them seen just once. This TCR was sampled from an adult who received the MenACWY meningococcal vaccine as a control. The material was peripheral blood, obtained 28 days after the second dose of the MenACWY control vaccine. The rearrangement uses TRBV7-9 and TRBJ2-2, with 9 bases fitting TRBD2. DNA for the CDR3: TGTGCCAGCAGCGGGACTAGCTACACCGGGGAGCTGTTTTTT. Translation: CASSGTSYTGELFF.